The 25 T cell receptor beta chains presented below share a single source sample, sequenced in a study of identical twins. One entry per CDR3 protein, called by TCRdb with MiXCR from the 5' RACE reads. The data contain around 480,000 distinct CDR3 sequences, 13% to 15% of them seen just once; the ten biggest clones take up 0.95% to 1%. These same records also appear under a second study, on yellow fever vaccine responses in identical twins.

The sequenced material came from CD4+ T cells sorted from blood. All receptors come from a woman between 18 and 29 years old in good health.

The chain recombines TRBV11-2 with TRBJ2-5, with D hard to call. Trimming pared 3 bases from V and 3 bases from J, leaving 8 bases between. This CDR3 contains 13 residues. Germline assignment: CDR1 SGHAT and CDR2 FQNNGV. The CDR3, as DNA: TGTGCCAGCAGCTTTAGTCGTAAAGAGACCCAGTACTTC. Its protein product is CASSFSRKETQYF.

This clonotype was seen a handful of times. The chain has TRBV12-3 or TRBV12-4 and TRBJ2-1; 9 bases agree with TRBD1. The CDR3 extends over 15 amino acids. Trimming cost V 5 bases and J 7 bases; bases outside gene matches: 9. Here the CDR3 DNA reads TGTGCCAGCAGTGTACCGGACAGGGGAATGAATGAGCAGTTCTTC. Its protein is CASSVPDRGMNEQFF.

In this sample, this clonotype turned up many times. V usage is TRBV6-6 and J usage is TRBJ2-1; no definite D call. The CDR3 sequence is 12 residues long. V shed 8 bases and J shed 7 bases, with 12 bases lying between them. Germline CDR1 and CDR2: MNHNY and SVGAGI (reference sequence). The CDR3 loop reads CASEGRRNEQFF. The CDR3 DNA is TGTGCCAGCGAAGGTAGGCGGAATGAGCAGTTCTTC.

This sequence joins TRBV24-1 and TRBJ2-2; D may be TRBD2 (6 bases). The CDR3 loop spans 17 amino acids. Per the germline V gene, CDR1 is KGHDR and CDR2 is SFDVKD. Between the trimmed V and J ends, which lost 0 bases and 3 bases, there was a span of 13 bases. In DNA, the CDR3 is TGTGCCACCAGTGATTTGGGAGGGGCACAAGACACCGGGGAGCTGTTTTTT. This sequence encodes CATSDLGGAQDTGELFF.

The chain links TRBV12-3 or TRBV12-4 to TRBJ2-7; 10 bases line up with TRBD1. The CDR3 totals 15 residues. The V segment lost 5 bases and the J segment 3 bases; nucleotides outside the gene matches: 7. In DNA, the CDR3 is TGTGCCAGCAGTATTTACCGGGACAGGGGCTACGAGCAGTACTTC. It specifies CASSIYRDRGYEQYF.

This clonotype was observed a handful of times. The V call is TRBV30, the J call TRBJ1-4; D gene ambiguous. The germline V gene encodes CDR1 GTSNPN and CDR2 SVGIG (reference sequence). This CDR3 is 12 amino acids long. V lost 3 bases and J lost 6, with 8 bases in between. CDR3 sequence reads: CAWRQEDEKLFF. The CDR3 DNA follows: TGTGCCTGGAGGCAGGAAGATGAAAAACTGTTTTTT.

This clonotype was detected a few times. V is TRBV27 and J is TRBJ2-1; 11 bases fit TRBD1. Per the germline V gene, CDR1 is MNHEY and CDR2 is SMNVEV (reference sequence). The CDR3 is 15 amino acids. The V and J ends lost 3 bases and 7 bases, in that order; junction bases with no gene match: 5. The chain's CDR3 is CASSFRTGGGNEQFF. In DNA form, the CDR3 reads TGTGCCAGCAGTTTCCGGACAGGGGGCGGGAATGAGCAGTTCTTC.

This clonotype has just a few counts. The rearrangement uses TRBV3-1 and TRBJ2-3; 9 bases fit TRBD1. CDR3 length: 16 residues. V lost 3 bases and J lost 4; bases outside the gene matches: 8. CDR1 LGHDT and CDR2 YNNKEL come from the germline V gene (reference sequence). CDR3 amino acids: CASSHIGTGLSDTQYF. The CDR3 DNA sequence: TGTGCCAGCAGCCATATCGGGACAGGGTTATCAGATACGCAGTATTTT.

There are a few counts of this clonotype. The chain is built from TRBV9 and TRBJ2-3; D is unresolved. The V end was cut by 0 bases, the J end by 6 bases, with 5 bases between. Per germline, CDR1 SGDLS and CDR2 YYNGEE. This CDR3 has 12 residues. CDR3 nucleotide sequence: TGTGCCAGCAGCGTAGAGTCTGATACGCAGTATTTT. Amino acid sequence: CASSVESDTQYF.

V and J are TRBV6-1 and TRBJ1-1; tentative D call: TRBD1 (6 bases). CDR3 length: 14 amino acids. From germline, CDR1 is MNHNS and CDR2 SASEGT. Between the trimmed V and J ends, which lost 1 base and 4 bases, there was a span of 10 bases. CDR3: CASSEEGGTTEAFF. For the CDR3, the DNA is TGTGCCAGCAGTGAAGAAGGGGGGACCACTGAAGCTTTCTTT.

Comments on this clonotype: A junction boundary mismatches the germline segment, possibly from a read error. V is TRBV28 and J is TRBJ2-7; 10 nucleotides agree with TRBD1. The CDR3 loop spans 15 amino acids. Germline CDR1 reads MDHEN; CDR2 reads SYDVKM. This CDR3 is CASSLWDRGTYEQYF. The DNA of the CDR3 is TGTGCCAGCAGTCTATGGGACAGGGGAACCTACGAGCAGTACTTC.

This clonotype was seen at least ten times. The chain has TRBV6-2 or TRBV6-3 and TRBJ2-2; D is perhaps TRBD1 (6 bases). The ends were cut back, 6 bases at V and 5 bases at J, with 10 bases in the middle. The length of the CDR3 is 13 residues. Germline CDR1 reads MNHEY; CDR2 reads SVGEGT. In nucleotides, the CDR3 is TGTGCCAGCAGGCCCCAGGGGACCGGGGAGCTGTTTTTT. It encodes CASRPQGTGELFF.

V and J are TRBV12-3 or TRBV12-4 and TRBJ2-3, with unresolved D. The CDR3 is 15 amino acids. Trimming removed 0 bases at V and 1 base at J, with 8 bases between. CDR3 in amino acids: CASSLAGYGTDTQYF. For the CDR3, the DNA is TGTGCCAGCAGTTTAGCGGGGTATGGCACAGATACGCAGTATTTT.

In its sample, this clonotype was seen many times. The chain uses TRBV5-1 and TRBJ1-6, with 9 bases aligning to TRBD1. The V and J ends lost 5 bases and 6 bases, in that order; junction bases with no gene match: 3. Per germline, CDR1 SGHRS and CDR2 YFSETQ. This CDR3 spans 14 amino acids. The CDR3 is CASRRTGANSPLHF. CDR3 bases: TGCGCCAGCAGGAGGACAGGGGCTAATTCACCCCTCCACTTT.

This clonotype was seen more than once but under ten times. CDR3 protein: CASSQVGGTLNKYEQYF. CDR3 bases: TGTGCCAGCAGCCAAGTCGGCGGGACACTTAACAAATACGAGCAGTACTTC. This chain links TRBV3-1 with TRBJ2-7; D is perhaps TRBD1 or TRBD2 (6 bases each). CDR3 length equals 17 residues. Trimming left V 1 base short and J 4 bases short, with 20 bases between. CDR1 and CDR2 from the germline V gene are LGHDT and YNNKEL (reference sequence).

The V gene is TRBV5-8, the J gene TRBJ2-5, with TRBD2 matching over 7 bases. The germline gives CDR1 SGHTS, CDR2 YDEGEE. The CDR3 has 14 residues. With V trimmed by 4 bases and J by 2 bases, 5 bases remained unmatched. The CDR3 DNA sequence: TGTGCCAGCAGCGGGAGGGGCCCACAAGAGACCCAGTACTTC. Its translation is CASSGRGPQETQYF.

V and J are TRBV7-3 and TRBJ2-1; either TRBD1 or TRBD2 may supply D (6 bases each). V was cut by 6 bases and J by 7 bases, with 22 bases left in between. Germline loops: CDR1 SGHTA, CDR2 FQGTGA. CDR3 length: 16 residues. This CDR3 reads CASSSLFGGRGNEQFF. The CDR3 nucleotides read TGTGCCAGCAGTAGCTTATTCGGGGGCCGGGGGAATGAGCAGTTCTTC.

The CDR3 sequence is CASSLRQVGEQYF. The CDR3 DNA reads TGTGCCAGCAGCTTGCGGCAGGTGGGTGAGCAGTACTTC. The V call is TRBV5-4, the J call TRBJ2-7; D unclear. CDR3 length: 13 amino acids. Trimming stripped 1 base from V and 7 bases from J, with 12 bases between. Germline CDR1 and CDR2: SGHNT and YYREEE (reference sequence). Based on the CDR3 plus reference TRBV5-4 and TRBJ2-7, the full variable domain is ETGVTQSPTHLIKTRGQQVTLRCSSQSGHNTVSWYQQALGQGPQFIFQYYREEENGRGNFPPRFSGLQFPNYSSELNVNALELDDSALYLCASSLRQVGEQYFGPGTRLTVT.

This clonotype came up many times. The rearrangement uses TRBV20-1 and TRBJ2-1; D gene uncertain. The germline V gene encodes CDR1 DFQATT and CDR2 SNEGSKA (reference sequence). The CDR3 is made up of 12 amino acids. Trimming left V 3 bases short and J 4 bases short, with 7 bases between. The CDR3 sequence: CSASLQYNEQFF. The CDR3 nucleotides read TGCAGTGCTAGTTTACAATACAATGAGCAGTTCTTC.

This clonotype has only a few counts. The chain uses TRBV3-1 and TRBJ1-3, with unresolved D. CDR3 size: 16 residues. Germline CDR1 reads LGHDT; CDR2 reads YNNKEL (reference sequence). Trimming removed 3 bases at V and 2 bases at J, with 14 bases between. The CDR3 sequence is CASSHDTQRPGNTIYF. CDR3 bases: TGTGCCAGCAGCCATGATACGCAGCGTCCTGGAAACACCATATATTTT. The full variable domain, completed using reference TRBV3-1 and TRBJ1-3, is DTAVSQTPKYLVTQMGNDKSIKCEQNLGHDTMYWYKQDSKKFLKIMFSYNNKELIINETVPNRFSPKSPDKAHLNLHINSLELGDSAVYFCASSHDTQRPGNTIYFGEGSWLTVV.

V gene TRBV4-3 combines with J gene TRBJ2-7, with no clear D. The CDR3 contains 15 residues. V dropped 0 bases and J dropped 7 bases, with 16 bases sitting between them. Germline CDR1 and CDR2: LGHNA and YSLEER. The CDR3 nucleotides are TGCGCCAGCAGCCAAGATACCGCCGGTCTTGGAGAGCAGTACTTC. Residues: CASSQDTAGLGEQYF.

This clonotype was detected only a few times. The chain combines TRBV5-1 with TRBJ2-1, with TRBD2 matching over 16 bases. J gave up 7 bases and V 2 bases, and 3 bases lay outside the gene matches. The CDR3 totals 16 residues. Looked up from germline, CDR1 is SGHRS and CDR2 is YFSETQ. The CDR3 DNA is TGCGCCAGCAGCTTCTTGGGACTAGCGGGAGGGAATGAGCAGTTCTTC. This sequence encodes CASSFLGLAGGNEQFF.

The chain uses TRBV20-1 and TRBJ2-7; TRBD2 agrees at 7 bases. Germline V CDR1 and CDR2: DFQATT, SNEGSKA (reference sequence). CDR3 length: 16 residues. Trimming at V came to 0 bases and at J to 0 bases, leaving 8 bases not matched to a gene. The CDR3 region is CSARDPAGRTSYEQYF. DNA for the CDR3: TGCAGTGCTAGAGATCCAGCGGGAAGGACCTCCTACGAGCAGTACTTC.

This chain joins TRBV11-3 and TRBJ2-1; 7 positions match TRBD1. The V gene's germline CDR1 is SGHNT and CDR2 YENEEA. There are 15 residues in the CDR3. The V gene end was trimmed by 5 bases and the J gene end by 8 bases; junction bases not matched to a gene: 12. DNA for the CDR3: TGTGCCAGCAGCCCCCGACAGGGTGGTTGGGATGAGCAGTTCTTC. Encoded protein: CASSPRQGGWDEQFF.

This clonotype was picked up a small number of times. V gene TRBV20-1 combines with J gene TRBJ1-5; tentative D call: TRBD1 (5 bases). The CDR3 is made up of 15 amino acids. Deletions cut 3 bases from V and 1 base from J, with 13 bases between. Germline CDR1 and CDR2: DFQATT and SNEGSKA (reference sequence). CDR3 DNA: TGCAGTGCTAGTGGACAACCGGGGAGCAATCAGCCCCAGCATTTT. Its protein product is CSASGQPGSNQPQHF.